This TCR beta chain was identified during a study of cytomegalovirus exposure and HLA in healthy donors. Across the study: An early data release held some 85 million unique TCRs from HLA-typed donors.

Regarding this clone: Its antigen is not identified.

This CDR3 spans 16 amino acids. Germline CDR1 is MNHEY and CDR2 is SMNVEV (reference sequence). The J segment lost 7 bases and the V segment lost 8 bases, leaving 17 bases of the junction unmatched. Study outcomes and limitations: Reports indicated that the classifier achieved high specificity and sensitivity in diagnosing cytomegalovirus status.

This PCR relied on a set of 60 Vbeta primers and 13 Jbeta primers. Data came from immunoSEQ multiplex PCR; TCRdb stores just in-frame clones and leaves some out. This sample yields some 180,000 clones, of which around 80% are seen a single time; roughly 1.5% belongs to the top ten. This TCR came from a man between 18 and 35 years old in good health and CMV-seronegative. The source material was PBMCs. The chain joins TRBV27 to TRBJ2-1, with TRBD1 identical over 7 bases. The CDR3 sequence is CASRQRQGDHENEQFF. The CDR3 region has the DNA TGTGCCAGCCGACAGCGACAGGGCGACCATGAAAATGAGCAGTTCTTC.